The rows below give T cell receptor beta chains drawn from one sample of a study of response to subunit inactivated influenza vaccine. TCRdb recomputed calls from the RT-PCR reads with MiXCR, one row per CDR3 protein. This table holds around 530,000 distinct CDR3 sequences, over 9.5% found once. Sample: PBMCs from blood, taken on the day of vaccination. The origin of the receptors is a man aged 45-65 years who received an inactivated influenza vaccine. CDR3s include the opening cysteine and the closing phenylalanine or tryptophan. D genes are given only for firm matches. Size is omitted from some rows. Given values are once, few, many or a class for expanded clones.

many	TRBJ1-2	TRBV12-3/TRBV12-4	-	TGTGCCAGCAGTTTAGCGGGGGCCTATGGCTACACCTTC	CASSLAGAYGYTF
-	TRBJ1-3	TRBV12-3/TRBV12-4	-	TGTGCCAGCAGTCCCAGAGACACCATATATTTT	CASSPRDTIYF
-	TRBJ1-5	TRBV6-1	-	TGTGCCAGCAGTGAAGCTCTGAACGGGGGGAGAAATCAGCCCCAGCATTTT	CASSEALNGGRNQPQHF
many	TRBJ2-3	TRBV7-3	-	TGTGCCAGCAGCTTAAAACGGGGAGATACGCAGTATTTT	CASSLKRGDTQYF
many	TRBJ1-4	TRBV4-2	-	TGTGCCAGCAGCCAAGAAACCCAACAGGTGCATGAAAAACTGTTTTTT	CASSQETQQVHEKLFF
few	TRBJ2-7	TRBV11-2	TRBD2	TGTGCCAGCAGCTCCGAGCCACTAGCGGGGGGGCACGTCGAGCAGTACTTC	CASSSEPLAGGHVEQYF
-	TRBJ2-2	TRBV9	-	TGTGCCAGCAGGCGCTTATTGAACACCGGGGAGCTGTTTTTT	CASRRLLNTGELFF
-	TRBJ2-7	TRBV30	-	TGTGCCTGGAGAGCATCGCGCTCCTACGAGCAGTACTTC	CAWRASRSYEQYF
many	TRBJ2-2	TRBV7-2	TRBD2	TGTGCCAGCAGCCCAGCGGGGGTGTACACCGGGGAGCTGTTTTTT	CASSPAGVYTGELFF
few	TRBJ2-7	TRBV4-1	TRBD1	TGCGCCAGCAGCGGATCCGGGACAGGAGCCTACGAGCAGTACTTC	CASSGSGTGAYEQYF
few	TRBJ2-6	TRBV7-8	-	TGTGCCAGCAGCTTGGAACCGAATTCTGGGGCCAACGTCCTGACTTTC	CASSLEPNSGANVLTF
many	TRBJ2-7	TRBV7-2	TRBD1	TGTGCCAGCAGCCCCGGGACAGAATACGAGCAGTACTTC	CASSPGTEYEQYF
few	TRBJ2-7	TRBV11-2	TRBD1	TGTGCCAGCAGCTTGACTCTCCCGGACAGGGGGCTCTCCTACGAGCAGTACTTC	CASSLTLPDRGLSYEQYF
-	TRBJ2-2	TRBV5-1	-	TGCGCCAGCAGCCTTTCGGGGGACACCGGGGAGCTGTTTTTT	CASSLSGDTGELFF
-	TRBJ2-7	TRBV14	-	TGTGCCAGCAGCCAAGAAAGGCTTGAGGGCTCCTACGAGCAGTACTTC	CASSQERLEGSYEQYF
few	TRBJ2-1	TRBV24-1	TRBD2	TGTGCCACCAGTATCGGGACTAGCGGGAGGGCCAGGAACAATGAGCAGTTCTTC	CATSIGTSGRARNNEQFF
many	TRBJ1-1	TRBV30	-	TGTGCCTTTCTCACACGGGGGAGGACTGAAGCTTTCTTT	CAFLTRGRTEAFF
few	TRBJ2-2	TRBV18	-	TGTGCCAGCTCACCACCGAGGGGGTCCACCGGGGAGCTGTTTTTT	CASSPPRGSTGELFF
-	TRBJ2-1	TRBV2	TRBD2	TGTGCCAGCAGAAAAGTAGCGGGAGGGCCGGTGGATGAGCAGTTCTTC	CASRKVAGGPVDEQFF
few	TRBJ2-5	TRBV13	TRBD2	TGTGCCAGCAGCTCACTTATAGCGGGAGTAGCTTCTGAGACCCAGTACTTC	CASSSLIAGVASETQYF
many	TRBJ2-5	TRBV5-1	TRBD1	TGCGCCAGCAGCTCGGGACAGGGAAAAGAGACCCAGTACTTC	CASSSGQGKETQYF
few	TRBJ2-7	TRBV11-1	TRBD2	TGTGCCAGCAGCTTAGTCGCTAGCGGGAGCTATTACGAGCAGTACTTC	CASSLVASGSYYEQYF
-	TRBJ1-4	TRBV6-1	-	TGTGCCAGCAAGGGAGGCTGGGCTAATGAAAAACTGTTTTTT	CASKGGWANEKLFF
few	TRBJ2-3	TRBV19	-	TGTGCCAGTAGTTGGACCAGGGGAGGGGCAGATACGCAGTATTTT	CASSWTRGGADTQYF